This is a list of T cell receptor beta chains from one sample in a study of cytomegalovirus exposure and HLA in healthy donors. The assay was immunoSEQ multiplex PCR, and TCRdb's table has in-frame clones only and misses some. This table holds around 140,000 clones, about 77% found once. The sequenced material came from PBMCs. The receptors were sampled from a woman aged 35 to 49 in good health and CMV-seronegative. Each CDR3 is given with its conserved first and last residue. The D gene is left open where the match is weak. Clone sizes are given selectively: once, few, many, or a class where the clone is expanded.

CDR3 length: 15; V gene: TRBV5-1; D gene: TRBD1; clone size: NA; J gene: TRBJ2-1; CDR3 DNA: TGCGCCAGCAGCGCGGGGACAGGGGGCTACAATGAGCAGTTCTTC; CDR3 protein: CASSAGTGGYNEQFF
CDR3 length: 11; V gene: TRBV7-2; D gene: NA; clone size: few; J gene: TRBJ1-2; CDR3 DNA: TGTGCCAGCAGCTTCGACTATGGCTACACCTTC; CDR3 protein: CASSFDYGYTF
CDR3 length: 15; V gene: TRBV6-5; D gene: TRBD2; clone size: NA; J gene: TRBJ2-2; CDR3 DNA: TGTGCCAGCTGTCCTAGCGGGGTTTACACCGGGGAGCTGTTTTTT; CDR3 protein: CASCPSGVYTGELFF
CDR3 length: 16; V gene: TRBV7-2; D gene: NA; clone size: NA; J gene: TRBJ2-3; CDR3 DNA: TGTGCCAGCAGATCGGCATGGGGGACTGCCCGAGATACGCAGTATTTT; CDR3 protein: CASRSAWGTARDTQYF
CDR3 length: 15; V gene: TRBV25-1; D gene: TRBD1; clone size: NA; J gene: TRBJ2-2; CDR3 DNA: TGTGCCAGCAGTCCGTGGACAGGGAACACCGGGGAGCTGTTTTTT; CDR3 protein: CASSPWTGNTGELFF
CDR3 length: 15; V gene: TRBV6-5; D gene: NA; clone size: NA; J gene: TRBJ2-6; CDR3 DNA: TGTGCCAGCAGTTTTAGGGGGACTGGGGCCAACGTCCTGACTTTC; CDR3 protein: CASSFRGTGANVLTF
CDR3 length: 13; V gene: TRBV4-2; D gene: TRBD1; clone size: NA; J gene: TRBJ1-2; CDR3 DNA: TGTGCCGGCAGCCTAGGGACAGGGGAGAGCTACACCTTC; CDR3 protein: CAGSLGTGESYTF
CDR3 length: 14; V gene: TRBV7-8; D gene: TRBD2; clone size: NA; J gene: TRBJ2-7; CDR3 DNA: TGTGCCAGCAGCTTAGAGCGGGGGGCCTACGAGCAGTACTTC; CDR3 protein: CASSLERGAYEQYF
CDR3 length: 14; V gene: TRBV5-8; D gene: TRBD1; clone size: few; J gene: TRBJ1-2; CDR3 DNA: TGTGCCAGCAGCCGGGCCGCACAGGGGTATGGCTACACCTTC; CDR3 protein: CASSRAAQGYGYTF
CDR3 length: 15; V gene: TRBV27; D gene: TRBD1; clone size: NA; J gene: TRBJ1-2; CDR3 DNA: TGTGCCAGCAGTCCACGACAGGGCTCGGGCTATGGCTACACCTTC; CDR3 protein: CASSPRQGSGYGYTF
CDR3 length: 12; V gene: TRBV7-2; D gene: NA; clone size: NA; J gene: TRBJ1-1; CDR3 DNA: TGTGCCAGCAACAACCCGAACACTGAAGCTTTCTTT; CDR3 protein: CASNNPNTEAFF
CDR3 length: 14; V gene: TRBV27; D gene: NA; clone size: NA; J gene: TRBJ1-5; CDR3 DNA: TGTGCCAGCAGAAGCCTCGAAGAAAATCAGCCCCAGCATTTT; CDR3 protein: CASRSLEENQPQHF
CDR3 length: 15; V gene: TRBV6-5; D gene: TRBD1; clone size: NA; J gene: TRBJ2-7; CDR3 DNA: TGTGCCAGCAAACCCTGGGACAGGGGCACCTACGAGCAGTACTTC; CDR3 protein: CASKPWDRGTYEQYF
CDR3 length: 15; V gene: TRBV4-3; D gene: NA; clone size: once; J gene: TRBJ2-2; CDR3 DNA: TGCGCCAGCAGCCAAGATCTACTGAACACCGGGGAGCTGTTTTTT; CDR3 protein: CASSQDLLNTGELFF
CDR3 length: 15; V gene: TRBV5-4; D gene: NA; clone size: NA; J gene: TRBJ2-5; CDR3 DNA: TGTGCCAGCAGCTTGGTAGCACGGGGCCAAGAGACCCAGTACTTC; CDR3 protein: CASSLVARGQETQYF
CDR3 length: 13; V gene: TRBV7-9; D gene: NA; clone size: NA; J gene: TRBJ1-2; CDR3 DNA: TGTGCCAGCAGCTTAGTGGTCAGCTATGGCTACACCTTC; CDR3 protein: CASSLVVSYGYTF
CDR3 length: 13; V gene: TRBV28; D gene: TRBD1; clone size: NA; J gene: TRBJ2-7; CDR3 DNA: TGTGCCAGTGCAAGCCAGGGGGCCTTCGAGCAGTACTTC; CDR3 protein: CASASQGAFEQYF
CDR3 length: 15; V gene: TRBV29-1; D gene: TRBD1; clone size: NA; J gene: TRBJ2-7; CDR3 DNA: TGCAGCGTTGAAGGCCGGGACAGGGGGCGGTACGAGCAGTACTTC; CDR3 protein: CSVEGRDRGRYEQYF
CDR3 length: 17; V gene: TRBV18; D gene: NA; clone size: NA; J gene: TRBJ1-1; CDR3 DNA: TGTGCCAGCTCACCACCCGGGCGGCAGCGGTTGAACACTGAAGCTTTCTTT; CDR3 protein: CASSPPGRQRLNTEAFF
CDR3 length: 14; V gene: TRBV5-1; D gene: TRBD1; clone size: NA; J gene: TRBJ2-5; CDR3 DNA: TGCGCCAGCAGCCTACAGGGGGCCCCTACGGCCCAGTACTTC; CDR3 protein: CASSLQGAPTAQYF
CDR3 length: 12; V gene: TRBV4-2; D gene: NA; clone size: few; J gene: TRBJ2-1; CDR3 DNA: TGTGCCAGCAGCCACTTCTCGAATGAGCAGTTCTTC; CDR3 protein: CASSHFSNEQFF
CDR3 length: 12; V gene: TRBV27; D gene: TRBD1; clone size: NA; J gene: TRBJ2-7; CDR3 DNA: TGTGCCAGTTCCCCAGGGGGCTACGAGCAGTACTTC; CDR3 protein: CASSPGGYEQYF
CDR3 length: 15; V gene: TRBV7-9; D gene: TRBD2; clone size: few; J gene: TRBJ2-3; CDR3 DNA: TGTGCCAGCAGCCCGACTAGCCGAAGCACAGATACGCAGTATTTT; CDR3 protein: CASSPTSRSTDTQYF
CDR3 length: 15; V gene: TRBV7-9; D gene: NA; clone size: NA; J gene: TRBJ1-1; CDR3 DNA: TGTGCCAGCAGCTTAGGGGGGGTCAACAATGGTGAAGCTTTCTTT; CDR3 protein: CASSLGGVNNGEAFF
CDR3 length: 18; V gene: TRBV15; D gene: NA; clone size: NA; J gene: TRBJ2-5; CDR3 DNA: TGTGCCACCAGCAGAGATGGTTGGACGGTCGACGGGGGAGAGACCCAGTACTTC; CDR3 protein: CATSRDGWTVDGGETQYF